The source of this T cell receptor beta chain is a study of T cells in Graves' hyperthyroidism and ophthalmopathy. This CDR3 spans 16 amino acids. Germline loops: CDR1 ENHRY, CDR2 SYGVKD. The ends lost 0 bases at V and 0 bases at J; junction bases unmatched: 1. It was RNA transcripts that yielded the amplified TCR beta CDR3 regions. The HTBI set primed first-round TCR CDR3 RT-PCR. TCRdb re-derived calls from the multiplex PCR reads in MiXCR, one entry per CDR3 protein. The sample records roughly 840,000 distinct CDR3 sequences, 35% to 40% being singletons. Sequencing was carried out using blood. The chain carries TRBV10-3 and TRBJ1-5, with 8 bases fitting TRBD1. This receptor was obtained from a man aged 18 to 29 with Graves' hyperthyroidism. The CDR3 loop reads CAISESTGDSNQPQHF. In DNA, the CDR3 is TGTGCCATCAGTGAGTCGACAGGGGATAGCAATCAGCCCCAGCATTTT.